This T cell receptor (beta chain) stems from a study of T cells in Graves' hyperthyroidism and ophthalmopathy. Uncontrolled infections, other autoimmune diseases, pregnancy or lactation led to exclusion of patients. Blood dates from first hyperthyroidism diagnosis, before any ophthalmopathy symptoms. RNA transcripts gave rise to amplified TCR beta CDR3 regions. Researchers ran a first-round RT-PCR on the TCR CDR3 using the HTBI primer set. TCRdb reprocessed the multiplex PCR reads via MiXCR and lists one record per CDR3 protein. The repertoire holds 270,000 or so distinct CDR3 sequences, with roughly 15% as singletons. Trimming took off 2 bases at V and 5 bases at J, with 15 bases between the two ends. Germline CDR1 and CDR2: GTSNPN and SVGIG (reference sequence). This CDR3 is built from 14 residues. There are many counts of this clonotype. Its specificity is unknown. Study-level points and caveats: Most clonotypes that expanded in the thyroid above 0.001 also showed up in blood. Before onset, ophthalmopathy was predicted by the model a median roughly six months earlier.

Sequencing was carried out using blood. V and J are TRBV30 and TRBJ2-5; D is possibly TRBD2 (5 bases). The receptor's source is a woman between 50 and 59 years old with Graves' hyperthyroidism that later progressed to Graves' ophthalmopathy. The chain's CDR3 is CAWSSVSDGETQYF. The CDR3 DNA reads TGTGCCTGGAGTTCCGTTAGCGATGGGGAGACCCAGTACTTC.